The 28 T cell receptor beta chains in this list originate from one sample, sequenced in a study of blood T cell repertoires in COVID-19 (dated by TCRdb to the early 2020s). Library prep was done by the immunoSEQ multiplex PCR assay. TCRdb holds this immuneACCESS table with in-frame rearrangements only. Some clones are missing; in checked studies, unresolved V genes explain under half, and the rest has no known cause. Recorded for this sample are 250,000 to 300,000 clones; approximately 87% of them occurred a single time. Approximately 12% of the sample comes from the top ten. Sequences were obtained from peripheral blood. These receptors came from a woman aged 25 to 39 with COVID-19, enrolled during active disease.

Here the CDR3 reads CASSQGPAGGHYEQYF. DNA for the CDR3: TGCGCCAGCAGCCAAGGACCAGCGGGGGGTCACTACGAGCAGTACTTC. The chain has TRBV4-1 and TRBJ2-7; TRBD2 matches at 9 bases. The V and J ends lost 1 base and 3 bases, in that order; junction bases with no gene match: 7. This CDR3 has 16 residues. CDR1 and CDR2 from the germline V gene are MGHRA and YSYEKL.

The chain links TRBV28 to TRBJ2-1; D call uncertain. CDR3 length equals 14 residues. The germline V gene encodes CDR1 MDHEN and CDR2 SYDVKM. The V gene lost 3 bases and the J gene lost 1 base, with 7 bases spanning the gap. The CDR3 DNA sequence: TGTGCCAGCAGTTTGGCCTTATCCTACAATGAGCAGTTCTTC. Its protein product is CASSLALSYNEQFF.

This chain uses TRBV6-5 with TRBJ1-6, with 7 positions matching TRBD1. Trimming at V came to 7 bases and at J to 5 bases, leaving 5 bases not matched to a gene. The germline gives CDR1 MNHEY, CDR2 SVGAGI. This CDR3 spans 14 amino acids. CDR3 DNA sequence: TGTGCCAGCAACAGGGGAGTGGATAATTCACCCCTCCACTTT. Protein sequence: CASNRGVDNSPLHF.

The rearrangement uses TRBV24-1 and TRBJ2-3; TRBD2 is a possible D gene (5 bases). The V gene lost 3 bases and the J gene lost 4 bases, with 13 bases spanning the gap. CDR1 KGHDR and CDR2 SFDVKD come from the germline V gene. This CDR3 has 15 amino acids. The CDR3 here is CATSDPRSGADTQYF. CDR3 coding DNA: TGTGCCACCAGTGATCCCAGGTCCGGGGCAGATACGCAGTATTTT.

The chain joins TRBV10-2 to TRBJ2-5; tentative D call: TRBD2 (5 bases). CDR3 length: 14 residues. CDR1 is WSHSY, CDR2 SAAADI, per germline. V was cut by 0 bases and J by 5 bases, with 10 bases left in between. CDR3 protein: CASSESMGGETQYF. The CDR3 DNA reads TGCGCCAGCAGTGAGTCGATGGGCGGGGAGACCCAGTACTTC.

This CDR3 reads CASSTMTGVGYTF. Written as DNA, the CDR3 is TGTGCCAGTAGTACCATGACAGGGGTCGGCTACACCTTC. V and J are TRBV19 and TRBJ1-2, with 8 positions matching TRBD1. V lost 4 bases to trimming and J lost 8 bases; unmatched junction nucleotides: 6. From germline, CDR1 is LNHDA and CDR2 SQIVND (reference sequence). The CDR3 consists of 13 residues.

The gene calls are TRBV19 and TRBJ2-1; D is unclear. Trimming stripped 3 bases from V and 4 bases from J, with 7 bases between. Germline CDR1 is LNHDA and CDR2 is SQIVND (reference sequence). CDR3 size: 13 residues. CDR3 region: CASSMAVYNEQFF. CDR3 nucleotides: TGTGCCAGTAGTATGGCGGTGTACAATGAGCAGTTCTTC.

The rearrangement links TRBV2 to TRBJ2-1; 8 bases fit TRBD2. Germline loops: CDR1 SNHLY, CDR2 FYNNEI. V was pared by 2 bases and J by 6 bases, with 9 bases of the junction left unmatched. This CDR3 has 16 residues. The CDR3 nucleotides read TGTGCCAGCAGTGAATGGAACGGGGGGGCCGGCAATGAGCAGTTCTTC. Protein: CASSEWNGGAGNEQFF.

CDR3 bases: TGTGCCAGCAGTTTAAAGGGGATACCGAGAGAGCTGTTTTTT. This codes for CASSLKGIPRELFF. The rearrangement joins TRBV28 to TRBJ2-2, with D maybe TRBD1 (5 bases). In germline, CDR1 is MDHEN, CDR2 SYDVKM. The CDR3 is made up of 14 amino acids. The V end was cut by 2 bases, the J end by 11 bases, with 15 bases between.

The V gene is TRBV5-1, the J gene TRBJ2-5; TRBD2 matches at 13 bases. J lost 2 bases, V lost 4 bases, and 2 bases had no gene match. The CDR3 covers 15 residues. CDR1 and CDR2 from the germline V gene are SGHRS and YFSETQ. Here the CDR3 DNA reads TGCGCCAGCAGCCCGGGACTAGCGGGGCAAGAGACCCAGTACTTC. Amino acid sequence: CASSPGLAGQETQYF. Full variable domain (remainder filled in from reference TRBV5-1 and TRBJ2-5): KAGVTQTPRYLIKTRGQQVTLSCSPISGHRSVSWYQQTPGQGLQFLFEYFSETQRNKGNFPGRFSGRQFSNSRSEMNVSTLELGDSALYLCASSPGLAGQETQYFGPGTRLLVL.

This chain links TRBV12-2 with TRBJ2-7; TRBD1, the table's D call, lacks a check against the DNA. TRBV12-2 is classified as a pseudogene. The CDR3 consists of 15 residues. Here the CDR3 DNA reads TGTGCAAGTCGCCCACCCGGGACACATAAATACGAGCAGTACTTC. Translated: CASRPPGTHKYEQYF.

This sequence joins TRBV11-2 and TRBJ2-2; TRBD2 is a possible D gene (7 bases). V gave up 2 bases and J gave up 3 bases, with 13 bases separating them. The CDR3 runs to 16 residues. Germline V gene lookup returns CDR1 SGHAT and CDR2 FQNNGV. The CDR3 loop is CASSLLGGLDTGELFF. For the CDR3, the DNA is TGTGCCAGCAGCTTACTGGGGGGGCTTGACACCGGGGAGCTGTTTTTT.

This sequence joins TRBV6-5 and TRBJ1-6; D remains ambiguous. Germline loops: CDR1 MNHEY, CDR2 SVGAGI. The CDR3 is made up of 14 amino acids. Trimming stripped 7 bases from V and 8 bases from J, with 15 bases between. CDR3 DNA: TGTGCCAGCACCCGAGTCGGGATTGATTCACCCCTCCACTTT. This gives the protein CASTRVGIDSPLHF.

The gene calls are TRBV27 and TRBJ2-7; unclear D gene. This CDR3 comprises 13 residues. Per the germline V gene, CDR1 is MNHEY and CDR2 is SMNVEV (reference sequence). The germline V and J ends were trimmed by 2 bases and 5 bases, with 10 bases remaining between them. CDR3 loop: CASSLSEADEQYF. The DNA for the CDR3 is TGTGCCAGCAGTTTAAGTGAGGCAGACGAGCAGTACTTC.

The V gene is TRBV7-2, the J gene TRBJ2-7; 9 bases line up with TRBD1. J lost 2 bases, V lost 3 bases, and 2 bases had no gene match. Germline V gene data show CDR1 as SGHTA and CDR2 as FQGNSA. This CDR3 region has 14 residues. The CDR3 bases are TGTGCCAGCAGCTTCGGGACAGGGCCCTACGAGCAGTACTTC. It translates to CASSFGTGPYEQYF.

A single count supports this clone. The genes are TRBV27 and TRBJ2-2; D may be TRBD1 (7 bases). Per the germline V gene, CDR1 is MNHEY and CDR2 is SMNVEV (reference sequence). CDR3 length: 15 residues. Trimming took off 8 bases at V and 7 bases at J, with 20 bases between the two ends. This CDR3 is CASPRRGAQNGELFF. DNA of the CDR3: TGTGCCAGCCCGCGCAGGGGGGCGCAGAACGGGGAGCTGTTTTTT.

In this sample, this clone turned up once. V gene TRBV5-1 combines with J gene TRBJ1-4; 9 bases fit TRBD1. The CDR3 length is 17 residues. CDR1 is SGHRS and CDR2 is YFSETQ in the germline V gene. V lost 3 bases and J lost 0; bases outside the gene matches: 6. CDR3 loop: CASSWTGAGATNEKLFF. The DNA for the CDR3 is TGCGCCAGCAGCTGGACAGGGGCGGGTGCAACTAATGAAAAACTGTTTTTT.

This chain links TRBV6-2 or TRBV6-3 with TRBJ1-4; no clear D gene. Trimming stripped 4 bases from V and 7 bases from J, with 10 bases between. This CDR3 region has 13 residues. Germline CDR1 MNHEY, CDR2 SVGEGT. CDR3 sequence reads: CASSFLPGEKLFF. The CDR3 nucleotides read TGTGCCAGCAGTTTTCTCCCCGGTGAAAAACTGTTTTTT.

The chain couples TRBV7-8 to TRBJ2-3, with a tentative D call TRBD2 (6 bases). The CDR3 contains 14 residues. The V end lost 4 bases, the J end lost 9 bases, and 17 bases lay between the germline ends. Looked up from germline, CDR1 is SGHVS and CDR2 is FQNEAQ. The CDR3 sequence is CASSWDWGRGTQYF. The CDR3 DNA reads TGTGCCAGCAGCTGGGACTGGGGAAGAGGCACGCAGTATTTT.

This chain connects TRBV27 to TRBJ1-1; D perhaps matches TRBD1 (6 bases). Per the germline V gene, CDR1 is MNHEY and CDR2 is SMNVEV (reference sequence). This CDR3 has 15 residues. The V and J ends lost 2 bases and 2 bases respectively, with 12 bases between them. As DNA, the CDR3 is TGTGCCAGCAGTTTAGGGGGCCCTTACAACACTGAAGCTTTCTTT. This encodes CASSLGGPYNTEAFF.

The chain recombines TRBV3-1 (or the pseudogene TRBV3-2) with TRBJ2-5; D gene uncertain. CDR1 is LGHDT, CDR2 YNNKEL, per germline (reference sequence). The CDR3 is 13 residues long. Trimming pared 4 bases from V and 3 bases from J, leaving 9 bases between. The CDR3 is CASSPPREETQYF. The DNA for the CDR3 is TGTGCCAGCAGCCCCCCACGGGAAGAGACCCAGTACTTC.

This clone was observed once. This chain links TRBV29-1 with TRBJ2-5; D is unresolved. The CDR3 is made up of 12 amino acids. The V and J ends lost 4 bases and 1 base respectively, with 7 bases between them. Germline V gene lookup returns CDR1 SQVTM and CDR2 ANQGSEA. Written as DNA, the CDR3 is TGCAGCGTTGGTGTCGTCCAAGAGACCCAGTACTTC. It specifies CSVGVVQETQYF.

J is TRBJ1-2 and V is TRBV5-5; 7 nucleotides line up with TRBD1. V shed 3 bases, J shed 8 bases, and the junction held 7 bases outside the gene matches. The CDR3 has 13 amino acids. Germline V gene lookup returns CDR1 SGHKS and CDR2 YYEKEE (reference sequence). The CDR3 loop is CASSSLTGIGYTF. CDR3 bases: TGTGCCAGCAGCTCCCTGACAGGGATCGGCTACACCTTC.

The genes are TRBV29-1 and TRBJ1-2, with 7 bases lining up with TRBD1. Germline V lookup: CDR1 SQVTM, CDR2 ANQGSEA. Trimming took 7 bases from V and 7 from J; bases not matched to a gene: 6. CDR3 length: 11 residues. The DNA for the CDR3 is TGCAGCGCCACGGGACAGTTTGGCTACACCTTC. This codes for CSATGQFGYTF.

In this sample, this clone turned up once. The gene calls are TRBV6-5 and TRBJ1-5, with D hard to call. The CDR3 covers 15 residues. The germline CDR1 and CDR2 sequences are MNHEY and SVGAGI. Trimming left V 4 bases short and J 3 bases short, with 13 bases between. CDR3 in amino acids: CASSFRHSPNQPQHF. CDR3 bases: TGTGCCAGCAGTTTCCGACACAGCCCCAATCAGCCCCAGCATTTT.

CDR3 residues: CASSSPGHSSAYNSPLHF. CDR3 sequence (DNA): TGTGCCAGCAGCTCGCCGGGTCATTCTTCGGCCTATAATTCACCCCTCCACTTT. The gene calls are TRBV7-9 and TRBJ1-6, with D unresolved. Germline assignment: CDR1 SEHNR and CDR2 FQNEAQ (reference sequence). V was cut by 4 bases and J by 2 bases, with 18 bases left in between. This CDR3 is 18 amino acids long.

The chain is built from TRBV3-1 (or the pseudogene TRBV3-2) and TRBJ2-2; D unresolved. Germline lookup yields CDR1 LGHDT and CDR2 YNNKEL (reference sequence). CDR3 size: 14 residues. Trimming pared 0 bases from V and 7 bases from J, leaving 9 bases between. For the CDR3, the DNA is TGTGCCAGCAGCCAAGATAATCACGGCGGGGAGCTGTTTTTT. It translates to CASSQDNHGGELFF.

The chain recombines TRBV28 with TRBJ1-6; TRBD1 is a possible D gene (5 bases). The CDR3 is made up of 15 amino acids. V lost 7 bases and J 6 bases, leaving 16 bases between the germline ends. Germline CDR1 is MDHEN and CDR2 is SYDVKM. In DNA form, the CDR3 reads TGTGCCAGCAAGTTGGGGGGACGGATTAATTCACCCCTCCACTTT. It specifies CASKLGGRINSPLHF. Complete variable domain (other parts from reference TRBV28 and TRBJ1-6): DVKVTQSSRYLVKRTGEKVFLECVQDMDHENMFWYRQDPGLGLRLIYFSYDVKMKEKGDIPEGYSVSREKKERFSLILESASTNQTSMYLCASKLGGRINSPLHFGNGTRLTVT.